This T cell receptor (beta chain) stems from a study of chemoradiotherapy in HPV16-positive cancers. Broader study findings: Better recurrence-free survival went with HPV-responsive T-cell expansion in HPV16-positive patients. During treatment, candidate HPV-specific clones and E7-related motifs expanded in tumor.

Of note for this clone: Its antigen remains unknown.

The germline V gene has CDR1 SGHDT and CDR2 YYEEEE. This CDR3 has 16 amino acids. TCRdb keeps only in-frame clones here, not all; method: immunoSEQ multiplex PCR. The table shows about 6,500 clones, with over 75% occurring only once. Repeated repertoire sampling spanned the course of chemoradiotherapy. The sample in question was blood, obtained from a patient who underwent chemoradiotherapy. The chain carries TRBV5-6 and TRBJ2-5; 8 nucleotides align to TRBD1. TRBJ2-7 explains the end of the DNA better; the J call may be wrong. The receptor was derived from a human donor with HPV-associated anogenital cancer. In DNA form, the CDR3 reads TGTGCCAGCAGCGAGGACATCGGACAGGGCTCCTACGAGCAGTACTTC. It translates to CASSEDIGQGSYEQYF.